These T cell receptor beta chains were read from a single sample in a study of human T cells and chemical hapten exposure. TCRdb reprocessed the RACE reads with MiXCR, giving one entry per CDR3 protein. The sample records 50,000 or so distinct CDR3 sequences, 9.9% being singletons. The material sequenced was whole blood, taken in connection with sensitization to the hapten diphenylcyclopropenone (DPC). These receptors came from a middle-aged woman with alopecia areata. Some clones in this sample may be carry-over from other donors' samples. CDR3s include the opening cysteine and the closing phenylalanine or tryptophan. D genes are given only for firm matches. A row's size may be missing; if present it is once, few, many or a size class.

>.|TRBV7-8|few|14|TRBJ1-1
TGTGCCAGCAGCGCGACAGAGATGAACACTGAAGCTTTCTTT
CASSATEMNTEAFF
>.|TRBV4-2|few|16|TRBJ1-1
TGTGCCAGCAGCCAAGAAGGTGGCCCAAGAGATACTGAAGCTTTCTTT
CASSQEGGPRDTEAFF
>.|TRBV7-2|.|17|TRBJ2-1
TGTGCCAGCAGCTTAGCTTCAGGGTGGGACTCCTACAATGAGCAGTTCTTC
CASSLASGWDSYNEQFF
>.|TRBV7-3|.|13|TRBJ1-1
TGTGCCAGCAGCTCCCAGGGAGGCACTGAAGCTTTCTTT
CASSSQGGTEAFF
>.|TRBV10-3|few|15|TRBJ1-4
TGTGCCATCAGTGAGCACGGTGCAACTAATGAAAAACTGTTTTTT
CAISEHGATNEKLFF
>TRBD1|TRBV7-9|few|14|TRBJ1-1
TGTGCCAGCGCCCACCGGGACAGGACCACTGAAGCTTTCTTT
CASAHRDRTTEAFF
>TRBD1|TRBV2|.|15|TRBJ1-5
TGTGCCAGCAGTAAGACCGGGACAGAAGATCAGCCCCAGCATTTT
CASSKTGTEDQPQHF
>TRBD1|TRBV20-1|.|15|TRBJ1-4
TGCAGTGCTAGAGATAAGGGGACAGGGAACGAAAAACTGTTTTTT
CSARDKGTGNEKLFF
>.|TRBV6-5|many|15|TRBJ2-1
TGTGCCAGCAGTTACGGGCAGGTTTTCTACAATGAGCAGTTCTTC
CASSYGQVFYNEQFF
>TRBD2|TRBV7-9|many|15|TRBJ2-3
TGTGCCAGCAGCCGGACTAGCGGGGGCACAGATACGCAGTATTTT
CASSRTSGGTDTQYF
>TRBD2|TRBV10-3|.|18|TRBJ2-5
TGTGCCATCAGTTCCGGGCTAGCGGGGGGAACAATCCAAGAGACCCAGTACTTC
CAISSGLAGGTIQETQYF
>.|TRBV6-1|.|15|TRBJ2-3
TGTGCCAGCAGTGAAGAGGGAAGGAGGGCAGATACGCAGTATTTT
CASSEEGRRADTQYF
>.|TRBV5-5|.|13|TRBJ2-1
TGTGCCAGCAGCTTTGGGGGTAACAATGAGCAGTTCTTC
CASSFGGNNEQFF
>.|TRBV6-5|few|12|TRBJ2-4
TGTGCCAGCAGTCCAGGGGGGTACATTCAGTACTTC
CASSPGGYIQYF
>.|TRBV28|.|15|TRBJ2-2
TGTGCCAGCAGTTTCTCTGGCGGGGACACCGGGGAGCTGTTTTTT
CASSFSGGDTGELFF
>.|TRBV29-1|many|12|TRBJ2-5
TGCAGCGTTGGAGTCCAACAAGAGACCCAGTACTTC
CSVGVQQETQYF